These 13 T cell receptor beta chains share one sample of origin, sequenced in a study of T cells after yellow fever vaccination. MiXCR, applied by TCRdb to the 5' RACE reads, yields one record per CDR3 protein. In the table there are under 300,000 distinct CDR3 sequences, roughly 6.8% of which are singletons. The source was CD4+ T cells sorted from PBMCs, collected on the day of the yellow fever booster vaccination. The receptors stem from a man aged 25 to 40 who received the YFV17D yellow fever vaccine.

This clonotype counts as medium-sized (0.01 to 0.1%). The V and J genes are TRBV5-1 and TRBJ2-5; a weak D match, TRBD2 (6 bases). This CDR3 has 14 residues. From germline, CDR1 is SGHRS and CDR2 YFSETQ. V gave up 2 bases and J gave up 10 bases, with 18 bases separating them. The DNA for the CDR3 is TGCGCCAGCAGCTTATTACGGGACTCCGGGGACCAGTACTTC. Translated, it gives CASSLLRDSGDQYF.

The chain recombines TRBV6-5 with TRBJ1-6; D is ambiguous. The germline gives CDR1 MNHEY, CDR2 SVGAGI. This CDR3 spans 12 amino acids. V lost 6 bases and J 10 bases, leaving 10 bases between the germline ends. The CDR3 bases are TGTGCCAGCAGCGGAGAGGCCTCACCCCTCCACTTT. Translated: CASSGEASPLHF.

In regard to this clonotype: This may be a read error, as it is one base from a much larger clone. This sequence joins TRBV3-1 and TRBJ1-1; D might be TRBD1 (6 bases). CDR1 and CDR2 from the germline V gene are LGHDT and YNNKEL (reference sequence). V lost 4 bases and J 8 bases, leaving 14 bases between the germline ends. The CDR3 runs 13 residues. The CDR3 spells CASSLGPGAEAFF. The CDR3 DNA sequence: TGTGCCAGCAGCCTAGGCCCGGGGGCCGAAGCTTTCTTT.

This clonotype was seen only a few times. The CDR3 here is CASSLRGGTEQYF. The DNA of the CDR3 is TGTGCCAGCAGCCTGCGTGGGGGGACCGAGCAGTACTTC. The V gene is TRBV5-5, the J gene TRBJ2-7; possible D gene TRBD2, 6 bases. The CDR3 is 13 residues long. CDR1 and CDR2 (germline): SGHKS, YYEKEE (reference sequence). V was shortened by 4 bases and J by 6 bases, with 14 bases between the two germline ends.

The chain has TRBV7-2 and TRBJ2-1, with TRBD2 identical over 7 bases. The CDR3 extends over 14 amino acids. The germline V gene encodes CDR1 SGHTA and CDR2 FQGNSA. Trimming cost V 1 base and J 6 bases; bases outside gene matches: 3. CDR3 loop: CASSLDLAANEQFF. CDR3 coding DNA: TGTGCCAGCAGCTTAGACCTAGCGGCCAATGAGCAGTTCTTC.

This clonotype was seen many times. This rearrangement joins TRBV7-6 to TRBJ2-5; 7 bases map to TRBD1. Looked up from germline, CDR1 is SGHVS and CDR2 is FNYEAQ. V lost 4 bases, J lost 0 bases, and 5 bases stayed unmatched. This CDR3 is 15 amino acids long. CDR3 residues: CASSYRTGYQETQYF. Here the CDR3 DNA reads TGTGCCAGCAGCTACCGGACAGGATACCAAGAGACCCAGTACTTC.

This clonotype has at least ten counts. The chain employs TRBV9 and TRBJ2-3; the D is unclear. CDR3 length: 13 amino acids. CDR1 is SGDLS and CDR2 is YYNGEE in the germline V gene. The V end lost 4 bases, the J end lost 2 bases, and 8 bases lay between the germline ends. CDR3 bases: TGTGCCAGCAGCTTCCGCGACACAGATACGCAGTATTTT. Translation gives CASSFRDTDTQYF.

The chain employs TRBV28 and TRBJ2-4; 8 bases agree with TRBD1. This CDR3 has 14 amino acids. Looked up from germline, CDR1 is MDHEN and CDR2 is SYDVKM. The V segment lost 6 bases and the J segment 7 bases; nucleotides outside the gene matches: 8. The CDR3 protein is CASSDGQGRNIQYF. CDR3 DNA sequence: TGTGCCAGCAGCGACGGACAGGGTAGGAACATTCAGTACTTC.

The genes are TRBV20-1 and TRBJ2-2; 10 bases match TRBD1. From germline, CDR1 is DFQATT and CDR2 SNEGSKA (reference sequence). Trimming took 6 bases from V and 9 from J; bases not matched to a gene: 13. The CDR3 length is 15 residues. CDR3 coding DNA: TGCAGTGCCCTAGATCGGGACAGGGGAAGGAGGGAGCTGTTTTTT. This encodes CSALDRDRGRRELFF.

The rearrangement joins TRBV7-3 to TRBJ2-2; D remains unclear. The V gene's germline CDR1 is SGHTA and CDR2 FQGTGA. The CDR3 is made up of 13 amino acids. Trimming left V 5 bases short and J 4 bases short, with 8 bases between. Here the CDR3 DNA reads TGTGCCAGCAGCCCCGATCCCACCGGGGAGCTGTTTTTT. As protein: CASSPDPTGELFF. The full variable domain, rest sourced from reference TRBV7-3 and TRBJ2-2, is GAGVSQTPSNKVTEKGKYVELRCDPISGHTALYWYRQSLGQGPEFLIYFQGTGAADDSGLPNDRFFAVRPEGSVSTLKIQRTERGDSAVYLCASSPDPTGELFFGEGSRLTVL.

V and J are TRBV7-2 and TRBJ1-1; the D is unclear. V was clipped by 4 bases and J by 8 bases, with 11 bases between them. In germline, CDR1 is SGHTA, CDR2 FQGNSA. This CDR3 is 12 amino acids long. The CDR3 region has the DNA TGTGCCAGCAGCTCATACGGGGAGGAAGCTTTCTTT. This encodes CASSSYGEEAFF. The full variable domain, its missing parts supplied by reference TRBV7-2 and TRBJ1-1, is GAGVSQSPSNKVTEKGKDVELRCDPISGHTALYWYRQSLGQGLEFLIYFQGNSAPDKSGLPSDRFSAERTGGSVSTLTIQRTQQEDSAVYLCASSSYGEEAFFGQGTRLTVV.

This clonotype was counted between two and nine times. The chain couples TRBV18 to TRBJ2-7; 9 bases align to TRBD1. Germline CDR1 is KGHSH and CDR2 is LQKENI. This CDR3 region has 16 residues. V trimming: 5 bases; J trimming: 3 bases; junction bases outside the gene matches: 11. The CDR3 reads CASSSGQGFPSYEQYF. The CDR3 DNA reads TGTGCCAGCTCATCTGGACAGGGGTTCCCAAGCTACGAGCAGTACTTC.

The J gene is TRBJ1-6, the V gene TRBV5-1, with D tentatively TRBD1 (5 bases). CDR3 length equals 15 residues. V lost 5 bases to trimming and J lost 8 bases, with 17 bases between them. Germline CDR1 SGHRS, CDR2 YFSETQ. The CDR3 DNA follows: TGCGCCAGCAGTTATAACCTTGGGACGGATTCACCCCTCCACTTT. This gives the protein CASSYNLGTDSPLHF. Together with reference TRBV5-1 and TRBJ1-6, the CDR3 gives the full variable domain: KAGVTQTPRYLIKTRGQQVTLSCSPISGHRSVSWYQQTPGQGLQFLFEYFSETQRNKGNFPGRFSGRQFSNSRSEMNVSTLELGDSALYLCASSYNLGTDSPLHFGNGTRLTVT.